The clone carrying this T cell receptor (beta chain) was seen just once. Its antigen is unidentified. Repertoires were generated with immunoSEQ multiplex PCR, while TCRdb's copy carries only in-frame clones and drops some. Among about 2.4 million clones, 93% were seen once, and the ten largest hold 0.35% to 0.45%. The data derive from a study of shared clonotypes between healthy human individuals. The study, taken as a whole, reports: The authors sampled blood alone, and tissue repertoires likely differ.

CDR1 and CDR2 from the germline V gene are MNHNS and SASEGT. The CDR3 sequence is 16 residues long. Unmatched junction bases numbered 9, after V lost 3 bases and J lost 4 bases. The clonotype was recovered from a man aged 18 to 30 in good health. Some clones in this sample may be carry-over from other donors' samples. Sample: naive CD4+ T cells from PBMCs. Subset given: CD45RA+ positively selected. The genes are TRBV6-1 and TRBJ1-2; 9 nucleotides line up with TRBD1. The CDR3 sequence: CASSELRDRVVYGYTF. CDR3 DNA sequence: TGTGCCAGCAGTGAGTTACGGGACAGGGTCGTCTATGGCTACACCTTC.